What follows is one T cell receptor (beta chain) and its context. Its antigen is currently unknown. The assay was immunoSEQ multiplex PCR, and TCRdb's table has in-frame clones only and misses some. The sample contains 150,000 to 180,000 clones, around 83% of which appear only once. This record comes from a study of cytomegalovirus exposure and HLA in healthy donors. Germline V gives CDR1 SGHVS, CDR2 FQNEAQ. The CDR3 consists of 15 residues. The junction had 11 bases not matched to a gene; V was cut back by 5 bases and J by 13 bases. Donors came from a validation cohort of 95 to 150 subjects, distinct from the first 666-subject cohort. General study results and limits: The finding came from a later analysis; first-cohort TCR clusters tended to co-occur in the 110 or so validation repertoires.

J is TRBJ1-6 and V is TRBV7-8; 10 bases fit TRBD1. The clonotype comes from a human donor in good health. Sequencing used PBMCs. The CDR3 here is CASSETGTGDRPLHF. In nucleotides, the CDR3 is TGTGCCAGCAGCGAAACCGGGACAGGGGATCGGCCCCTCCACTTT.